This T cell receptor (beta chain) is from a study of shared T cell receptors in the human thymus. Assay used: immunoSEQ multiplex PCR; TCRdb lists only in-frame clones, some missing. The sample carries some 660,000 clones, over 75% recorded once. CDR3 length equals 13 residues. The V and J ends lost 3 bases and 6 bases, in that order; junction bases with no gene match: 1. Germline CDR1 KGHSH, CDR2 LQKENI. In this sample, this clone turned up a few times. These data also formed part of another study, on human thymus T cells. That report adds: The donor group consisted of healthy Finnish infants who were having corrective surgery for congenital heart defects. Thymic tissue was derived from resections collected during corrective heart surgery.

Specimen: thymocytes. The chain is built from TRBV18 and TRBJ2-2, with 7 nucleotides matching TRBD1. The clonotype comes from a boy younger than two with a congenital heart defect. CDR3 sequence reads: CASSPTGSGELFF. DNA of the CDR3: TGTGCCAGCTCACCGACAGGGTCCGGGGAGCTGTTTTTT. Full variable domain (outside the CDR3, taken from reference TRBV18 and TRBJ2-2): NAGVMQNPRHLVRRRGQEARLRCSPMKGHSHVYWYRQLPEEGLKFMVYLQKENIIDESGMPKERFSAEFPKEGPSILRIQQVVRGDSAAYFCASSPTGSGELFFGEGSRLTVL.